The 13 T cell receptor beta chains listed next were all sequenced from one sample in a study of patients and donors after allogeneic stem cell transplantation (dated by TCRdb to 2019 to 2021). Libraries were constructed by RT-PCR. The instrument was a NextSeq 550. TCRdb reprocessed the public reads (quality trimming at Q25 with fastp, clone calling with MiXCR) and kept in-frame beta chains. One record per CDR3 amino acid sequence lists the most common genes and DNA. The sample table contains 400,000 to 450,000 distinct CDR3 sequences; only one count was recorded for more than 15% of them. Around 7.9% of the sample belongs to the ten largest clones. The specimen sequenced was blood, either unsorted or a sorted T cell fraction (not recorded which). The receptors shown here come from a human donor who was either an allogeneic HSCT recipient or a stem cell or donor lymphocyte infusion donor (not recorded which). It is not recorded whose cells these are; they may come from a transplant donor.

This clonotype was seen a few times. V is TRBV12-3 or TRBV12-4 and J is TRBJ2-3, with 11 bases fitting TRBD2. Trimming cost V 5 bases and J 6 bases; bases outside gene matches: 16. This CDR3 is 18 amino acids long. The CDR3 nucleotides are TGTGCCAGCAGTAAGGGGGGCTTAGCGGGAGGGCCGATTGATACGCAGTATTTT. Its protein is CASSKGGLAGGPIDTQYF.

In this sample, this clonotype turned up a few times. The rearrangement links TRBV4-2 to TRBJ2-7; maybe TRBD1 (6 bases). V dropped 1 base and J dropped 3 bases, with 10 bases sitting between them. Germline-derived CDR1 and CDR2 are LGHNA and YNFKEQ. This CDR3 is built from 14 residues. CDR3 residues: CASSQGEQGYEQYF. CDR3 sequence (DNA): TGTGCCAGCAGCCAAGGGGAACAGGGCTACGAGCAGTACTTC.

The rearrangement uses TRBV10-3 and TRBJ2-5; D is uncertain. The CDR3 length is 14 residues. Trimming took 2 bases from V and 7 from J, leaving 14 bases between them. The germline gives CDR1 ENHRY, CDR2 SYGVKD. CDR3 in amino acids: CAISETPDSWTQYF. As DNA, the CDR3 is TGTGCCATCAGTGAGACCCCCGACTCTTGGACCCAGTACTTC.

This clonotype occurred many times. The chain has TRBV4-2 and TRBJ1-5; 8 bases line up with TRBD1. This CDR3 is built from 21 residues. Trimming cost V 0 bases and J 1 base; bases outside gene matches: 17. Germline CDR1 reads LGHNA; CDR2 reads YNFKEQ. CDR3 protein: CASSQDGAGTGNQGSNQPQHF. CDR3 in DNA: TGTGCCAGCAGCCAAGATGGTGCCGGGACAGGTAACCAAGGGAGCAATCAGCCCCAGCATTTT.

This sequence joins TRBV6-5 and TRBJ2-5, with a weak D call TRBD1 (7 bases). CDR1 is MNHEY, CDR2 SVGAGI, per germline. The CDR3 consists of 16 residues. Trimming removed 2 bases at V and 5 bases at J, with 18 bases between. The CDR3 loop is CASSYGQGEAGETQYF. In DNA, the CDR3 is TGTGCCAGCAGTTACGGCCAGGGGGAGGCTGGGGAGACCCAGTACTTC.

This clonotype was observed at least ten times. The chain recombines TRBV29-1 with TRBJ1-1; maybe TRBD1 (5 bases). The length of the CDR3 is 13 residues. The V gene's germline CDR1 is SQVTM and CDR2 ANQGSEA. Trimming left V 4 bases short and J 0 bases short, with 9 bases between. The CDR3 DNA reads as TGCAGCGTTGGACAGCCCATGAACACTGAAGCTTTCTTT. It encodes CSVGQPMNTEAFF.

The gene calls are TRBV13 and TRBJ1-1; D perhaps matches TRBD1 (5 bases). The CDR3 loop spans 15 amino acids. Germline V gene data show CDR1 as PRHDT and CDR2 as FYEKMQ (reference sequence). With 2 bases removed from V and 5 bases from J, the gap between germline ends came to 15 bases. The CDR3, as DNA: TGTGCCAGCAGCTTACGGGGCGGCCGGGGGACTGAAGCTTTCTTT. It encodes CASSLRGGRGTEAFF.

This clonotype was found a few times. The chain combines TRBV29-1 with TRBJ2-5, with D perhaps assigned TRBD1 or TRBD2 (5 bases each). CDR1 is SQVTM and CDR2 is ANQGSEA in the germline V gene. V gave up 3 bases and J gave up 2 bases, with 13 bases separating them. The CDR3 covers 14 residues. The CDR3 DNA reads TGCAGCGTTGAGAGGGGAGCGAAGCAAGAGACCCAGTACTTC. This sequence encodes CSVERGAKQETQYF.

Only a few counts were recorded for this clonotype. The gene calls are TRBV9 and TRBJ2-5; TRBD1 agrees at 11 bases. The CDR3 sequence is 15 residues long. Trimming cost V 3 bases and J 5 bases; bases outside gene matches: 6. From germline, CDR1 is SGDLS and CDR2 YYNGEE. CDR3 in amino acids: CASSGTGGVMETQYF. The CDR3, as DNA: TGTGCCAGCAGCGGGACAGGGGGCGTGATGGAGACCCAGTACTTC.

This clonotype was picked up a small number of times. The chain has TRBV28 and TRBJ2-3; D tentatively reads TRBD1 or TRBD2 (5 bases each). V gave up 7 bases and J gave up 8 bases, with 13 bases separating them. This CDR3 is built from 12 residues. The germline V gene encodes CDR1 MDHEN and CDR2 SYDVKM. CDR3 sequence: CASTGERGTQYF. The CDR3 bases are TGTGCCAGCACCGGAGAGAGGGGTACGCAGTATTTT.

This clonotype was observed many times. The CDR3 region is CASSLVGYLETQYF. CDR3 DNA sequence: TGCGCCAGCAGCTTGGTGGGGTATTTAGAGACCCAGTACTTC. The chain links TRBV5-1 to TRBJ2-5, with D uncertain. Germline CDR1 reads SGHRS; CDR2 reads YFSETQ. This CDR3 has 14 amino acids. The germline V and J ends were trimmed by 0 bases and 4 bases, with 10 bases remaining between them.

This clonotype was seen only a few times. V usage is TRBV20-1 and J usage is TRBJ2-7, with a possible D match to TRBD1 (5 bases). Germline loops: CDR1 DFQATT, CDR2 SNEGSKA (reference sequence). Trimming stripped 4 bases from V and 3 bases from J, with 19 bases between. The CDR3 extends over 15 amino acids. Here the CDR3 DNA reads TGCAGTGCTACAGGGTTAAGACGGCCGATCTACGAGCAGTACTTC. As protein: CSATGLRRPIYEQYF.

This clonotype was seen repeatedly, ten times or more. V gene TRBV29-1 combines with J gene TRBJ2-1; 10 nucleotides line up with TRBD2. This CDR3 is built from 16 residues. The V gene end was trimmed by 2 bases and the J gene end by 1 base; junction bases not matched to a gene: 5. CDR1 and CDR2 from the germline V gene are SQVTM and ANQGSEA. The CDR3 spells CSVEPGLASSYNEQFF. The CDR3 nucleotides read TGCAGCGTTGAACCGGGACTAGCGAGTTCCTACAATGAGCAGTTCTTC.